The 13 T cell receptor beta chains below all came from one sample that was sequenced in a study of blood T cell repertoires in COVID-19. Libraries were prepared by immunoSEQ multiplex PCR; TCRdb keeps only in-frame clonotypes and omits some of them. There are 88,000 or so clones in the sample; about four fifths occur only once, and approximately 12% lies in the top ten. Sequencing used peripheral blood. The receptors were sampled from a man at least 80 years old with acute or convalescent COVID-19.

This clone turned up a few times. The V and J genes are TRBV7-3 and TRBJ2-3, with D possibly matching TRBD2 (6 bases). The CDR3 sequence is 15 residues long. Trimming stripped 6 bases from V and 2 bases from J, with 15 bases between. Looked up from germline, CDR1 is SGHTA and CDR2 is FQGTGA. The CDR3 nucleotides read TGTGCCAGCAGTCCCGGAGGAGGGCCCACAGATACGCAGTATTTT. Its translation is CASSPGGGPTDTQYF.

The chain employs TRBV14 and TRBJ1-1; D is unclear. The CDR3 has 13 amino acids. Germline V CDR1 and CDR2: SGHDN, FVKESK. Between the trimmed V and J ends, which lost 4 bases and 2 bases, there was a span of 8 bases. CDR3 coding DNA: TGTGCCAGCAGCCCCCAGTTCAACACTGAAGCTTTCTTT. Translation: CASSPQFNTEAFF.

J is TRBJ2-1 and V is TRBV6-6; perhaps TRBD2 as D (7 bases). V lost 6 bases, J lost 7 bases, and 16 bases lay in between. CDR1 is MNHNY and CDR2 is SVGAGI in the germline V gene (reference sequence). This CDR3 is built from 14 residues. The CDR3 loop is CASRNPGGTNEQFF. The DNA of the CDR3 is TGTGCCAGCAGAAACCCGGGGGGCACGAATGAGCAGTTCTTC.

The chain combines TRBV2 with TRBJ1-2; D remains ambiguous. This CDR3 spans 10 amino acids. Germline-derived CDR1 and CDR2 are SNHLY and FYNNEI. V lost 5 bases, J lost 9 bases, and 7 bases lay in between. This chain's CDR3 is CASSQQSYTF. The CDR3 DNA reads as TGTGCCAGCAGTCAACAGAGCTACACCTTC.

The chain is built from TRBV5-1 and TRBJ2-2, with 10 bases aligning to TRBD1. The J segment lost 2 bases and the V segment lost 4 bases, leaving 2 bases of the junction unmatched. The germline V gene has CDR1 SGHRS and CDR2 YFSETQ. The CDR3 is made up of 15 amino acids. Here the CDR3 DNA reads TGCGCCAGCAGCGCGACAGGGGGCAACACCGGGGAGCTGTTTTTT. Its protein is CASSATGGNTGELFF.

The chain couples TRBV13 to TRBJ2-2; possible D gene TRBD1, 5 bases. Trimming pared 0 bases from V and 5 bases from J, leaving 10 bases between. The CDR3 totals 15 residues. In germline, CDR1 is PRHDT, CDR2 FYEKMQ (reference sequence). The CDR3 sequence is CASSLGDRDTGELFF. CDR3 coding DNA: TGTGCCAGCAGCTTAGGTGACAGAGATACCGGGGAGCTGTTTTTT.

This clone has just one count. This rearrangement joins TRBV7-8 to TRBJ1-5; D not certain. The ends were cut back, 3 bases at V and 3 bases at J, with 9 bases in the middle. The germline gives CDR1 SGHVS, CDR2 FQNEAQ. The CDR3 has 14 residues. The CDR3 DNA sequence: TGTGCCAGCAGCTTCGGACTGTTCAATCAGCCCCAGCATTTT. Translation: CASSFGLFNQPQHF.

The rearrangement uses TRBV7-6 and TRBJ2-2; 7 bases are a match to TRBD2. Germline trimming cut 0 bases from V and 3 bases from J; bases unmatched to any gene: 1. The CDR3 covers 15 residues. Per the germline V gene, CDR1 is SGHVS and CDR2 is FNYEAQ. CDR3 sequence (DNA): TGTGCCAGCAGCTTAGCTCGGGGGGACACCGGGGAGCTGTTTTTT. Protein product: CASSLARGDTGELFF.

This clone was observed a few times. The rearrangement links TRBV4-1 to TRBJ2-1, with 12 positions matching TRBD2. CDR1 is MGHRA, CDR2 YSYEKL, per germline. V lost 1 base, J lost 7 bases, and 8 bases stayed unmatched. This CDR3 is 17 amino acids long. CDR3 bases: TGCGCCAGCAGCCAAGGACTAGCGGGGGTCTTGGCAAATGAGCAGTTCTTC. It encodes CASSQGLAGVLANEQFF.

The CDR3 sequence is CASRSSGGRGPEAFF. Written as DNA, the CDR3 is TGTGCCAGCAGGTCCTCGGGGGGCCGGGGACCTGAAGCTTTCTTT. The V and J genes are TRBV7-9 and TRBJ1-1, with D perhaps matching TRBD1 (6 bases). Per germline, CDR1 SEHNR and CDR2 FQNEAQ (reference sequence). This CDR3 is 15 amino acids long. V dropped 6 bases and J dropped 6 bases, with 20 bases sitting between them.

This clone was picked up a small number of times. The chain links TRBV6-5 to TRBJ2-1; 9 bases are shared with TRBD1. This CDR3 spans 12 amino acids. CDR1 and CDR2 from the germline V gene are MNHEY and SVGAGI. With 6 bases clipped from V and 9 bases from J, the junction kept 3 bases outside the gene matches. The CDR3 is CASRKTGGEQFF. The CDR3 DNA reads as TGTGCCAGCAGGAAGACAGGGGGTGAGCAGTTCTTC.

CDR3 DNA sequence: TGTGCCAGTAGTATCGGGACTAGCGGGGGAAAAAACATTCAGTACTTC. This encodes CASSIGTSGGKNIQYF. V usage is TRBV19 and J usage is TRBJ2-4, with 14 positions matching TRBD2. The CDR3 totals 16 residues. V shed 3 bases, J shed 4 bases, and the junction held 2 bases outside the gene matches. Germline V gene data show CDR1 as LNHDA and CDR2 as SQIVND (reference sequence). The entire variable domain, with the rest obtained from reference TRBV19 and TRBJ2-4, is as follows: DGGITQSPKYLFRKEGQNVTLSCEQNLNHDAMYWYRQDPGQGLRLIYYSQIVNDFQKGDIAEGYSVSREKKESFPLTVTSAQKNPTAFYLCASSIGTSGGKNIQYFGAGTRLSVL.

The CDR3 region is CASSPSGNNNYGYTF. The CDR3 nucleotides are TGTGCCAGTAGCCCCTCAGGGAACAATAACTATGGCTACACCTTC. The chain employs TRBV19 and TRBJ1-2; D perhaps matches TRBD1 (5 bases). Trimming left V 6 bases short and J 1 base short, with 15 bases between. CDR3 length equals 15 residues. The germline CDR1 and CDR2 sequences are LNHDA and SQIVND (reference sequence).